This record concerns one T cell receptor beta chain sequence. Its antigen is not known. The data derive from a study of identifying expanded T cells in peripheral blood. No infections or other immune events were documented during collection. Germline-derived CDR1 and CDR2 are SNHLY and FYNNEI. Deletions cut 4 bases from V and 13 bases from J, with 13 bases between. CDR3 length: 11 amino acids. Findings and caveats of the study: Roughly two-week clone count variance significantly increased as total template count grew. Differentially abundant clones: about 1.2 between replicates, approximately 15 at about two weeks, under 25 at four.

Here immunoSEQ multiplex PCR was the method, and the copy in TCRdb shows in-frame clones only, minus some. The sample has around 57,000 clones, more than 70% seen once. V usage is TRBV2 and J usage is TRBJ1-1; D is ambiguous. Sequenced input: blood. The receptor was isolated from a person between 18 and 69 years old in good health. The CDR3 loop is CASSVRSLVFF. CDR3 in DNA: TGTGCCAGCAGTGTTCGAAGTTTAGTTTTCTTT.